This T cell receptor (beta chain) was found in a study of shared clonotypes between healthy human individuals. Worth noting for this clone: Its antigen is unidentified.

Broader study findings: Depth of sequencing was expected to influence donor clonotype sharing.

The table came from immunoSEQ multiplex PCR; TCRdb's copy has only in-frame clones and leaves some out. The sample records over 950,000 clones, about 72% being singletons. Germline V gene sequence: CDR1 GTSNPN, CDR2 SVGIG (reference sequence). The V end lost 0 bases, the J end lost 7 bases, and 12 bases lay between the germline ends. This CDR3 has 13 residues. The TCR comes from a man aged 18 to 29 in good health. Some clones in this sample may be carry-over from other donors' samples. The chain joins TRBV30 to TRBJ1-2; D perhaps matches TRBD1 (6 bases). The sample taken for sequencing was memory CD4+ T cells from PBMCs. Subset in this sample: CD45RA-negative fraction. Written as DNA, the CDR3 is TGTGCCTGGAGTGTAGGCCAGGGGCCTGGCTACACCTTC. Translated: CAWSVGQGPGYTF. The whole variable domain, filled in from reference TRBV30 and TRBJ1-2, reads SQTIHQWPATLVQPVGSPLSLECTVEGTSNPNLYWYRQAAGRGLQLLFYSVGIGQISSEVPQNLSASRPQDRQFILSSKKLLLSDSGFYLCAWSVGQGPGYTFGSGTRLTVV.